This record covers a single T cell receptor beta chain. Its specificity is unknown. These data come from a study of T-cell memory formation after mild COVID-19. Study details: Most TCR clusters belonged to a single donor. The study's findings and limits: For second-wave clones that peaked at day 37, SARS-CoV-2 specificity went unverified. The finding that pre-infection memory included some responding clones suggested that cross-reactive memory joined.

TCRdb independently ran MiXCR on the 5' RACE reads; one entry per CDR3 protein. The sample shows 470,000 or so distinct CDR3 sequences, 20% of them seen only once. Looked up from germline, CDR1 is SGHTA and CDR2 is FQGNSA. Trimming removed 4 bases from V and 0 bases from J, with 6 bases in between. The CDR3 extends over 14 amino acids. The clonotype was recovered from an adult woman who had mild COVID-19 (a few samples of this study predate the infection). Cell type and time point are not known. This chain uses TRBV7-2 with TRBJ2-2; D remains unclear. The sequenced sample was PBMCs or a T cell subset sorted from them (not recorded which). The CDR3 here is CASSWVANTGELFF. CDR3 in DNA: TGTGCCAGCAGCTGGGTCGCGAACACCGGGGAGCTGTTTTTT.